Presented here are 28 T cell receptor beta chains from one specimen sequenced in a study of graft-versus-host responses after intestinal transplantation (TCRdb year 2021). The library was generated by the immunoSEQ multiplex PCR assay. Drawn from immuneACCESS, this table holds only the in-frame rearrangements with V and J called that TCRdb kept. Clones are partly lost; checked studies trace under half to an unresolved V gene and leave the rest unexplained. This sample has nearly 20,000 clones in its table, and more than 75% of those were observed once. The ten largest clones represent around 8.9% of the sample. Material: PBMCs, obtained approximately 220 days after intestinal transplant. The receptors here all came from a human patient who received an intestinal transplant, so some T cells may come from the graft donor.

The chain links TRBV6-1 to TRBJ1-2, with a weak D call TRBD1 (5 bases). V was clipped by 2 bases and J by 5 bases, with 12 bases between them. Germline CDR1 is MNHNS and CDR2 is SASEGT. The CDR3 extends over 14 amino acids. CDR3 sequence reads: CASSESQGKYGYTF. The CDR3, as DNA: TGTGCCAGCAGTGAAAGTCAGGGTAAATATGGCTACACCTTC.

The V call is TRBV5-1, the J call TRBJ2-2, with 8 bases matching TRBD1. The V segment lost 2 bases and the J segment 5 bases; nucleotides outside the gene matches: 2. Germline CDR1 SGHRS, CDR2 YFSETQ. This CDR3 contains 14 residues. The CDR3 loop reads CASSFRTGTGELFF. The CDR3, as DNA: TGCGCCAGCAGCTTTCGGACAGGGACCGGGGAGCTGTTTTTT.

The chain has TRBV15 and TRBJ1-5; 7 nucleotides align to TRBD1. The length of the CDR3 is 14 residues. J gave up 1 base and V 8 bases, and 5 bases lay outside the gene matches. Per the germline V gene, CDR1 is LNHNV and CDR2 is YYDKDF (reference sequence). CDR3 DNA sequence: TGTGCCACCGAGGCAGGGGGAAGCAATCAGCCCCAGCATTTT. It specifies CATEAGGSNQPQHF.

The J gene is TRBJ1-1, the V gene TRBV19; TRBD1 aligns across 10 bases. J gave up 5 bases and V 4 bases, and 10 bases lay outside the gene matches. CDR1 and CDR2 (germline): LNHDA, SQIVND (reference sequence). The length of the CDR3 is 16 residues. The CDR3 DNA follows: TGTGCCAGTAGTAGTCCCGAGAGGACAGGGGGAACTGAAGCTTTCTTT. Protein sequence: CASSSPERTGGTEAFF.

The J gene is TRBJ2-3, the V gene TRBV28; 7 positions match TRBD2. V lost 5 bases to trimming and J lost 1 base; unmatched junction nucleotides: 3. Germline V gene lookup returns CDR1 MDHEN and CDR2 SYDVKM. The CDR3 sequence is 14 residues long. DNA of the CDR3: TGTGCCAGCAGTGCGGGGGAGGGCACAGATACGCAGTATTTT. This translates into CASSAGEGTDTQYF.

V gene TRBV19 combines with J gene TRBJ1-1; unclear D gene. The V end lost 0 bases, the J end lost 0 bases, and 23 bases lay between the germline ends. Germline V gene data show CDR1 as LNHDA and CDR2 as SQIVND (reference sequence). CDR3 length: 20 residues. The CDR3 sequence is CASSIDWVWPVEGLNTEAFF. In nucleotides, the CDR3 is TGTGCCAGTAGTATAGATTGGGTCTGGCCCGTTGAAGGGCTGAACACTGAAGCTTTCTTT.

The chain recombines TRBV9 with TRBJ2-3; weak D call: TRBD1 (6 bases). This CDR3 is built from 14 residues. The V end was cut by 1 base, the J end by 3 bases, with 9 bases between. Germline V lookup: CDR1 SGDLS, CDR2 YYNGEE. CDR3 residues: CASSVSGTTDTQYF. The CDR3 bases are TGTGCCAGCAGCGTATCGGGGACAACAGATACGCAGTATTTT.

This clone was seen once. This chain connects TRBV13 to TRBJ1-1; TRBD1 might be the D (5 bases). Trimming removed 3 bases at V and 12 bases at J, with 14 bases between. Germline lookup yields CDR1 PRHDT and CDR2 FYEKMQ (reference sequence). This CDR3 has 12 amino acids. The CDR3 spells CASSLGEIYPFF. The DNA for the CDR3 is TGTGCCAGCAGCTTGGGGGAGATCTACCCTTTCTTT.

A single count supports this clone. V and J are TRBV11-3 and TRBJ1-1; no reliable D call. V was cut by 4 bases and J by 1 base, with 7 bases left in between. CDR3 length equals 13 residues. Germline V gene sequence: CDR1 SGHNT, CDR2 YENEEA. The CDR3 loop is CASSSNPNTEAFF. The CDR3, as DNA: TGTGCCAGCAGCTCTAATCCGAACACTGAAGCTTTCTTT.

The chain carries TRBV15 and TRBJ2-1; 7 positions agree with TRBD1. The CDR3 contains 14 residues. The germline V gene encodes CDR1 LNHNV and CDR2 YYDKDF (reference sequence). Trimming removed 4 bases from V and 7 bases from J; junction bases left unmatched: 7. The CDR3 DNA follows: TGTGCCACCAGCACCGACAGGGATGGGAATGAGCAGTTCTTC. It specifies CATSTDRDGNEQFF.

CDR3 region: CASSLDSYSNQPQHF. CDR3 DNA sequence: TGTGCCAGCAGTTTAGACAGTTATAGCAATCAGCCCCAGCATTTT. The gene calls are TRBV27 and TRBJ1-5, with D tentatively TRBD1 (5 bases). Germline assignment: CDR1 MNHEY and CDR2 SMNVEV (reference sequence). The CDR3 length is 15 residues. Between the trimmed V and J ends, which lost 2 bases and 0 bases, there was a span of 8 bases.

This rearrangement joins TRBV29-1 to TRBJ1-2; 7 bases map to TRBD1. The J segment lost 4 bases and the V segment lost 4 bases, leaving 3 bases of the junction unmatched. CDR3 length: 12 residues. Germline lookup yields CDR1 SQVTM and CDR2 ANQGSEA. This CDR3 reads CSVVGTVYGYTF. CDR3 DNA: TGCAGCGTTGTCGGGACAGTCTATGGCTACACCTTC.

This clone was detected a few times. CDR3 coding DNA: TGCGCCAGCAGCCAACTGCTCGAGCTCGCCGAAGCTTTCTTT. Translation gives CASSQLLELAEAFF. The rearrangement uses TRBV4-1 and TRBJ1-1; D gene unclear. Trimming removed 2 bases from V and 8 bases from J, with 15 bases in between. The germline gives CDR1 MGHRA, CDR2 YSYEKL. This CDR3 region has 14 residues.

The rearrangement uses TRBV7-9 and TRBJ2-6; TRBD1 aligns across 10 bases. With V trimmed by 11 bases and J by 2 bases, 6 bases remained unmatched. The CDR3 totals 15 residues. Germline CDR1 reads SEHNR; CDR2 reads FQNEAQ (reference sequence). CDR3 nucleotide sequence: TGTGCCGCGGGACAGGGGTCGGCTGGGGCCAACGTCCTGACTTTC. Translated: CAAGQGSAGANVLTF.

This chain joins TRBV5-1 and TRBJ2-3; 9 bases are a match to TRBD1. The germline V gene has CDR1 SGHRS and CDR2 YFSETQ. The junction had 5 bases not matched to a gene; V was cut back by 4 bases and J by 5 bases. This CDR3 comprises 14 residues. The CDR3 bases are TGCGCCAGCAGCCTCCGGGACAGGGTAGATACGCAGTATTTT. Its protein is CASSLRDRVDTQYF.

The chain joins TRBV7-9 to TRBJ2-7; TRBD1 matches at 7 bases. V lost 1 base to trimming and J lost 4 bases; unmatched junction nucleotides: 1. In germline, CDR1 is SEHNR, CDR2 FQNEAQ (reference sequence). There are 13 residues in the CDR3. The CDR3 DNA reads TGTGCCAGCAGCTTAGAGGGGGCGTACGAGCAGTACTTC. As protein: CASSLEGAYEQYF.

The chain employs TRBV5-4 and TRBJ2-3, with TRBD2 identical over 8 bases. Germline trimming cut 2 bases from V and 6 bases from J; bases unmatched to any gene: 2. The V gene's germline CDR1 is SGHNT and CDR2 YYREEE (reference sequence). This CDR3 has 13 amino acids. CDR3 in amino acids: CASSLLAEDTQYF. As DNA, the CDR3 is TGTGCCAGCAGCTTACTAGCGGAGGATACGCAGTATTTT.

The chain carries TRBV5-6 and TRBJ2-7; TRBD2 matches 11 bases. The CDR3 covers 19 residues. Trimming cost V 1 base and J 11 bases; bases outside gene matches: 23. In germline, CDR1 is SGHDT, CDR2 YYEEEE. The CDR3 nucleotides read TGTGCCAGCAGCTTGCTCGGGACTAGCGGCCGTTGGGGCTACGAGCCGGAGTACTTC. This codes for CASSLLGTSGRWGYEPEYF. The whole variable domain, filled in from reference TRBV5-6 and TRBJ2-7, reads DAGVTQSPTHLIKTRGQQVTLRCSPKSGHDTVSWYQQALGQGPQFIFQYYEEEERQRGNFPDRFSGHQFPNYSSELNVNALLLGDSALYLCASSLLGTSGRWGYEPEYFGPGTRLTVT.

The gene calls are TRBV5-6 and TRBJ1-5; tentatively, D is TRBD1 (5 bases). Germline lookup yields CDR1 SGHDT and CDR2 YYEEEE. V lost 2 bases and J 0 bases, leaving 9 bases between the germline ends. This CDR3 is built from 15 residues. The CDR3 loop reads CASSFTGPSNQPQHF. CDR3 DNA sequence: TGTGCCAGCAGCTTTACAGGACCTAGCAATCAGCCCCAGCATTTT.

The chain joins TRBV4-3 to TRBJ1-4; D unresolved. V dropped 6 bases and J dropped 0 bases, with 8 bases sitting between them. The CDR3 has 14 amino acids. Germline V gives CDR1 LGHNA, CDR2 YSLEER. The DNA for the CDR3 is TGCGCCAGCAGTGGTTGGCCAACTAATGAAAAACTGTTTTTT. Residues: CASSGWPTNEKLFF.

Turning to this clone: Without the conserved terminal phenylalanine or tryptophan, this CDR3 likely stems from a read error. The DNA is left out, because the CDR3 cannot be placed on it with certainty; the CDR3 is given as TCRdb lists it. The chain links TRBV7-9 to TRBJ1-1. Germline V gene data show CDR1 as SEHNR and CDR2 as FQNEAQ (reference sequence). The CDR3 length equals 12 residues, ends included. CDR3 amino acids: CASSLAEKGYSI.

This sequence joins TRBV19 and TRBJ1-5; D unresolved. The CDR3 loop spans 15 amino acids. Germline CDR1 and CDR2: LNHDA and SQIVND (reference sequence). Trimming stripped 0 bases from V and 0 bases from J, with 6 bases between. In DNA form, the CDR3 reads TGTGCCAGTAGTATAGACAGATATAGCAATCAGCCCCAGCATTTT. This sequence encodes CASSIDRYSNQPQHF. The whole variable domain, remainder taken from reference TRBV19 and TRBJ1-5, is DGGITQSPKYLFRKEGQNVTLSCEQNLNHDAMYWYRQDPGQGLRLIYYSQIVNDFQKGDIAEGYSVSREKKESFPLTVTSAQKNPTAFYLCASSIDRYSNQPQHFGDGTRLSIL.

This chain links TRBV5-1 with TRBJ2-3; 10 bases line up with TRBD2. J was trimmed by 4 bases and V by 0 bases; bases with no gene match: 5. This CDR3 region has 16 residues. Looked up from germline, CDR1 is SGHRS and CDR2 is YFSETQ. The DNA for the CDR3 is TGCGCCAGCAGCTTGGGCAGCGGGGGGGCGGCAGATACGCAGTATTTT. It encodes CASSLGSGGAADTQYF.

The chain employs TRBV9 and TRBJ2-3; D is unclear. The CDR3 is 14 amino acids. Looked up from germline, CDR1 is SGDLS and CDR2 is YYNGEE. V lost 3 bases, J lost 4 bases, and 12 bases lay in between. CDR3 sequence (DNA): TGTGCCAGCAGCGACCCCGTTTACCCAGATACGCAGTATTTT. It specifies CASSDPVYPDTQYF.

This sequence joins TRBV19 and TRBJ2-2; 9 bases fit TRBD1. Germline CDR1 reads LNHDA; CDR2 reads SQIVND (reference sequence). This CDR3 has 15 residues. Trimming at V came to 3 bases and at J to 4 bases, leaving 3 bases not matched to a gene. The CDR3 bases are TGTGCCAGTAGTATCACAGGGGGCTTCACCGGGGAGCTGTTTTTT. Amino acid sequence: CASSITGGFTGELFF.

This chain joins TRBV10-1 and TRBJ2-1; D unclear. The length of the CDR3 is 14 residues. V lost 4 bases to trimming and J lost 14 bases, with 21 bases between them. CDR1 and CDR2 (germline): WNHNN, SYGVQD (reference sequence). The CDR3 spells CASSGNARASNKFF. In nucleotides, the CDR3 is TGCGCCAGCAGTGGAAATGCTAGGGCTAGTAACAAGTTCTTC.

This chain connects TRBV30 to TRBJ1-2, with 7 bases identical to TRBD1. Germline V gives CDR1 GTSNPN, CDR2 SVGIG (reference sequence). CDR3 length equals 11 residues. In nucleotides, the CDR3 is TGTGCTATGAACAGGGGCTATGGCTACACCTTC. Amino acid sequence: CAMNRGYGYTF.

The chain carries TRBV5-4 and TRBJ2-5, with 9 bases that match TRBD2. The junction had 7 bases not matched to a gene; V was cut back by 3 bases and J by 7 bases. The CDR3 covers 14 residues. CDR1 SGHNT and CDR2 YYREEE come from the germline V gene (reference sequence). The CDR3 nucleotides read TGTGCCAGCAGCTCGGAGCGGGGGGAATGGACCCAGTACTTC. Translated: CASSSERGEWTQYF.